These 16 T cell receptor beta chains were all obtained from the same sample, sequenced in a study of blood T cell repertoires in COVID-19. Libraries were prepared by immunoSEQ multiplex PCR; TCRdb keeps only in-frame clonotypes and omits some of them. The profile covers roughly 250,000 clones, with 86% appearing a single time and roughly 2% taken by the ten largest. Specimen: PBMCs or T cells enriched from blood (not recorded which). The receptors derive from a woman aged 45-65 years who had recovered from COVID-19.

The chain carries TRBV5-1 and TRBJ1-4; no firm D call. V lost 7 bases, J lost 0 bases, and 10 bases lay in between. The length of the CDR3 is 14 residues. CDR1 is SGHRS and CDR2 is YFSETQ in the germline V gene. CDR3 sequence reads: CASRLQPTNEKLFF. The CDR3 DNA follows: TGCGCCAGCCGGTTACAGCCAACTAATGAAAAACTGTTTTTT.

The chain combines TRBV5-4 with TRBJ1-2; TRBD1 matches at 7 bases. The CDR3 loop spans 13 amino acids. The J segment lost 8 bases and the V segment lost 3 bases, leaving 7 bases of the junction unmatched. Germline lookup yields CDR1 SGHNT and CDR2 YYREEE (reference sequence). CDR3 residues: CASSWGRGGGYTF. In nucleotides, the CDR3 is TGTGCCAGCAGCTGGGGTCGAGGGGGCGGCTACACCTTC.

The rearrangement uses TRBV19 and TRBJ2-5; 11 bases fit TRBD2. The CDR3 is made up of 14 amino acids. Germline assignment: CDR1 LNHDA and CDR2 SQIVND (reference sequence). The V and J ends lost 5 bases and 5 bases, in that order; junction bases with no gene match: 4. In DNA, the CDR3 is TGTGCCAGTAGTGTAGCGGGAGGGCGCGAGACCCAGTACTTC. As protein: CASSVAGGRETQYF.

This chain uses TRBV4-1 with TRBJ2-3; D is unresolved. The germline V gene has CDR1 MGHRA and CDR2 YSYEKL. The CDR3 contains 13 residues. Trimming shortened V by 0 bases and J by 14 bases, and 15 bases separated the two germline ends. The CDR3 loop reads CASSQDRRSAPYF. CDR3 nucleotides: TGCGCCAGCAGCCAAGATAGGAGAAGTGCTCCGTATTTT.

V and J are TRBV7-9 and TRBJ2-7; 10 positions match TRBD2. The CDR3 runs to 15 residues. Per the germline V gene, CDR1 is SEHNR and CDR2 is FQNEAQ (reference sequence). The trim removed 5 bases at V and 3 bases at J, leaving 7 bases unmatched. The CDR3 sequence: CASSTEREGGYEQYF. The DNA for the CDR3 is TGTGCCAGCAGCACTGAGCGGGAGGGGGGCTACGAGCAGTACTTC. Supplemented by reference TRBV7-9 and TRBJ2-7, the full variable domain reads DTGVSQNPRHKITKRGQNVTFRCDPISEHNRLYWYRQTLGQGPEFLTYFQNEAQLEKSRLLSDRFSAERPKGSFSTLEIQRTEQGDSAMYLCASSTEREGGYEQYFGPGTRLTVT.

This clone came up once. The CDR3 sequence: CASSLAPGLPSGNTIYF. The CDR3 coding sequence is TGTGCCAGCAGCTTAGCCCCAGGGCTACCGTCTGGAAACACCATATATTTT. The J gene is TRBJ1-3, the V gene TRBV7-9; possible D gene TRBD1, 5 bases. This CDR3 has 17 amino acids. Germline assignment: CDR1 SEHNR and CDR2 FQNEAQ (reference sequence). V was shortened by 0 bases and J by 1 base, with 13 bases between the two germline ends.

Only one count was recorded for this clone. The genes are TRBV19 and TRBJ2-5, with a tentative D call TRBD1 (5 bases). The V and J ends lost 3 bases and 1 base respectively, with 15 bases between them. The CDR3 runs 16 residues. Germline CDR1 LNHDA, CDR2 SQIVND (reference sequence). CDR3 sequence reads: CASSMFPPRAQETQYF. In nucleotides, the CDR3 is TGTGCCAGTAGTATGTTTCCTCCCAGGGCCCAAGAGACCCAGTACTTC.

The V and J genes are TRBV30 and TRBJ2-5; D may be TRBD1 (5 bases). The germline V gene has CDR1 GTSNPN and CDR2 SVGIG (reference sequence). With 4 bases removed from V and 1 base from J, the gap between germline ends came to 16 bases. This CDR3 is 15 amino acids long. This CDR3 reads CAWKDTDLRQETQYF. The CDR3 DNA reads TGTGCCTGGAAGGACACTGACCTCCGCCAAGAGACCCAGTACTTC.

The chain employs TRBV27 and TRBJ2-7; TRBD2 is a possible D gene (6 bases). The V gene lost 6 bases and the J gene lost 0 bases, with 18 bases spanning the gap. The CDR3 has 16 amino acids. Germline V gene data show CDR1 as MNHEY and CDR2 as SMNVEV (reference sequence). CDR3 nucleotides: TGTGCCAGCAGCATTGCCGCGGGAACCAGCTCCTACGAGCAGTACTTC. Encoded protein: CASSIAAGTSSYEQYF.

The chain joins TRBV19 to TRBJ1-5; perhaps TRBD1 as D (6 bases). Deletions cut 3 bases from V and 1 base from J, with 16 bases between. CDR1 is LNHDA, CDR2 SQIVND, per germline (reference sequence). There are 17 residues in the CDR3. The CDR3: CASSITGPQISNQPQHF. The CDR3 bases are TGTGCCAGTAGTATCACAGGGCCACAGATCAGCAATCAGCCCCAGCATTTT.

V is TRBV5-8 and J is TRBJ2-5; TRBD2 aligns across 12 bases. The V gene's germline CDR1 is SGHTS and CDR2 YDEGEE. The CDR3 is 17 amino acids. Losses at the gene ends were 0 bases for V and 2 bases for J; bases not matched to a gene: 5. Here the CDR3 reads CASSLVLLAGGQETQYF. The CDR3 nucleotides read TGTGCCAGCAGCTTGGTCCTACTAGCGGGAGGACAAGAGACCCAGTACTTC.

Of note for this clone: Relative to the germline gene, one junction end is altered; a read error may explain this. The chain couples TRBV6-5 to TRBJ1-5; tentative D call: TRBD1 (5 bases). The CDR3 is 14 amino acids. Germline V gene lookup returns CDR1 MNHEY and CDR2 SVGAGI. CDR3 in DNA: TGTGCCAGCAGTGACTCTGCAGGGTTCCAGCCCCAGCATTTT. Its protein product is CASSDSAGFQPQHF.

The chain carries TRBV5-4 and TRBJ2-1, with 10 bases fitting TRBD2. The CDR3 is 13 residues long. From germline, CDR1 is SGHNT and CDR2 YYREEE (reference sequence). V lost 7 bases and J lost 4; bases outside the gene matches: 2. Written as DNA, the CDR3 is TGTGCCAGCGGGACTAGCGATTACAATGAGCAGTTCTTC. Protein sequence: CASGTSDYNEQFF.

This rearrangement joins TRBV3-1 (or the pseudogene TRBV3-2) to TRBJ1-1; 8 nucleotides agree with TRBD1. The CDR3 contains 14 residues. V shed 3 bases and J 7 bases; nucleotides not matched to a gene: 7. The germline V gene has CDR1 LGHDT and CDR2 YNNKEL (reference sequence). Here the CDR3 reads CASSHHGTGDEAFF. As DNA, the CDR3 is TGTGCCAGCAGCCATCACGGGACAGGAGATGAAGCTTTCTTT.

This rearrangement joins TRBV18 to TRBJ1-1, with a possible D match to TRBD1 (6 bases). CDR1 and CDR2 (germline): KGHSH, LQKENI. The CDR3 loop spans 16 amino acids. The V end lost 6 bases, the J end lost 6 bases, and 23 bases lay between the germline ends. This chain's CDR3 is CASSLDLRDKGSEAFF. The CDR3 DNA sequence: TGTGCCAGCTCTCTCGACCTCCGGGACAAGGGGTCTGAAGCTTTCTTT.

The genes are TRBV6-2 or TRBV6-3 and TRBJ2-7; perhaps TRBD2 as D (6 bases). The CDR3 extends over 16 amino acids. The germline V and J ends were trimmed by 2 bases and 4 bases, with 18 bases remaining between them. Germline lookup yields CDR1 MNHEY and CDR2 SVGEGT. CDR3 coding DNA: TGTGCCAGCAGTTACCCCCCTATAGCGGACTCATACGAGCAGTACTTC. The encoded protein is CASSYPPIADSYEQYF.